Listed below are T cell receptor beta chains from one sample, sequenced in a study of blood T cell repertoires in COVID-19. Profiling relied on immunoSEQ multiplex PCR, and the TCRdb table lists in-frame clones only, not all of them. The top ten clones hold 0.94% of a sample with about 290,000 clones, about nine tenths of them seen once. The sample taken for sequencing was peripheral blood. These receptors came from a woman between 35 and 50 years old who had recovered from COVID-19. CDR3s include the opening cysteine and the closing phenylalanine or tryptophan. The D gene is left open where the match is weak. Where a row states a size, it is once, few, many or the class of an expanded clone; other rows omit it.

v_call	clone_size	j_call	d_call	cdr3_aa	cdr3_nt
TRBV29-1	-	TRBJ2-5	TRBD2	CSGSIAGVETQYF	TGCAGCGGCTCAATAGCGGGAGTAGAGACCCAGTACTTC
TRBV18	-	TRBJ1-2	TRBD1	CASSPRTGVNYGYTF	TGTGCCAGCTCACCAAGGACAGGGGTTAACTATGGCTACACCTTC
TRBV3-1/TRBV3-2	many	TRBJ1-4	TRBD1	CASSQRDSNEKLFF	TGTGCCAGCAGCCAAAGGGACAGTAATGAAAAACTGTTTTTT
TRBV3-1/TRBV3-2	-	TRBJ1-2	-	CASSQDGGEFRYTF	TGTGCCAGCAGCCAAGACGGAGGGGAGTTTCGCTACACCTTC
TRBV6-5	-	TRBJ2-5	TRBD2	CASSYGGSGSGETQYF	TGTGCCAGCAGTTACGGCGGTAGCGGGAGTGGGGAGACCCAGTACTTC
TRBV27	-	TRBJ2-7	TRBD1	CASSSRDSFYEQYF	TGTGCCAGCAGTTCCCGGGACAGCTTCTACGAGCAGTACTTC
TRBV11-2	-	TRBJ2-7	TRBD1	CASSTGQGPYEQYF	TGTGCCAGCAGCACCGGACAGGGACCCTACGAGCAGTACTTC
TRBV29-1	-	TRBJ2-1	TRBD2	CSVDGLAGYEQFF	TGCAGCGTTGATGGCCTAGCGGGATATGAGCAGTTCTTC
TRBV11-2	-	TRBJ2-7	TRBD1	CASSLLAGGIGVYEQYF	TGTGCCAGCAGCTTATTGGCAGGGGGTATTGGGGTATACGAGCAGTACTTC
TRBV10-3	-	TRBJ1-5	-	CAISEDQGNQPQHF	TGTGCCATCAGTGAGGATCAGGGGAATCAGCCCCAGCATTTT
TRBV9	-	TRBJ2-1	TRBD2	CASSVAGRGYYNEQFF	TGTGCCAGCAGCGTAGCTGGGCGGGGGTACTACAATGAGCAGTTCTTC
TRBV2	-	TRBJ2-7	TRBD2	CASILAGGNSYEQYF	TGTGCCAGCATTCTAGCGGGAGGCAACTCCTACGAGCAGTACTTC
TRBV2	once	TRBJ2-7	TRBD2	CASSGRAGGVYEQYF	TGTGCCAGCAGTGGTCGTGCGGGAGGGGTATACGAGCAGTACTTC
TRBV29-1	-	TRBJ2-5	TRBD2	CSGGTNNQETQYF	TGCAGCGGGGGGACTAACAACCAAGAGACCCAGTACTTC
TRBV4-1	-	TRBJ2-5	TRBD2	CASSQGSGSHLETQYF	TGCGCCAGCAGCCAAGGGAGCGGGAGTCACTTAGAGACCCAGTACTTC
TRBV21-1	-	TRBJ2-3	-	CASRVQGSTDTQYF	TGTGCCAGCAGGGTCCAGGGTAGCACAGATACGCAGTATTTT
TRBV5-1	-	TRBJ1-2	-	CASSLDDGNGYTF	TGCGCCAGCAGCTTGGATGACGGGAATGGCTACACCTTC
TRBV12-5	-	TRBJ1-1	TRBD1	CASGQDRGNTEAFF	TGTGCTAGTGGACAGGACAGGGGGAACACTGAAGCTTTCTTT
TRBV14	-	TRBJ2-7	-	CASSQDPMADNSYEQYF	TGTGCCAGCAGCCAAGATCCAATGGCAGACAACTCCTACGAGCAGTACTTC
TRBV5-8	-	TRBJ2-7	-	CASSRAGSYEQYF	TGTGCCAGCAGCCGCGCGGGGTCCTACGAGCAGTACTTC
TRBV5-8	-	TRBJ1-5	-	CASSSAGPRWGNQPQHF	TGTGCCAGCAGCTCCGCGGGCCCCCGCTGGGGCAATCAGCCCCAGCATTTT
TRBV30	-	TRBJ2-7	TRBD1	CAWSVLDRGYEQYF	TGTGCCTGGAGTGTACTGGACAGGGGCTACGAGCAGTACTTC
TRBV24-1	-	TRBJ2-1	-	CATSDNLAGSNYNEQFF	TGTGCCACCAGTGATAACCTCGCCGGGAGCAATTACAATGAGCAGTTCTTC
TRBV7-8	-	TRBJ2-3	TRBD1	CASSGGTGGTDTQYF	TGTGCCAGCAGCGGGGGGACAGGGGGCACAGATACGCAGTATTTT
TRBV7-2	-	TRBJ2-2	TRBD2	CASSSSSGRYTGELFF	TGTGCCAGCAGCTCCTCTAGCGGGAGGTACACCGGGGAGCTGTTTTTT
TRBV6-2/TRBV6-3	-	TRBJ2-1	-	CASSYSDYGSYNEQFF	TGTGCCAGCAGTTACTCAGACTACGGGTCCTACAATGAGCAGTTCTTC